This T cell receptor (beta chain) comes out of a study of cytomegalovirus exposure and HLA in healthy donors. Study-wide results and caveats: Reportedly, TCR beta sequences accurately predicted HLA-A and HLA-B alleles in most subjects. Later on, analysis showed that most CMV-associated TCR beta chains appeared to be HLA-restricted.

The primer mix had 60 Vbeta and 13 Jbeta primers. The data were produced by immunoSEQ multiplex PCR, yet TCRdb's version contains in-frame clones alone and is incomplete. The repertoire consists of some 150,000 clones, with roughly 82% occurring once and the leading ten covering around 11%. Donors were ostensibly healthy at sampling, although undocumented immune exposures were probable. In the case of this clone: What it recognizes is unknown.

The length of the CDR3 is 11 residues. The V end was cut by 3 bases, the J end by 9 bases, with 11 bases between. Germline-derived CDR1 and CDR2 are GTSNPN and SVGIG (reference sequence). The chain carries TRBV30 and TRBJ1-2; D unclear. Sequencing used PBMCs. The TCR comes from a middle-aged man in good health and CMV-seropositive. The CDR3 DNA reads as TGTGCCTGGAGCGTCAGTGTCCGCTACACCTTC. Translation gives CAWSVSVRYTF.